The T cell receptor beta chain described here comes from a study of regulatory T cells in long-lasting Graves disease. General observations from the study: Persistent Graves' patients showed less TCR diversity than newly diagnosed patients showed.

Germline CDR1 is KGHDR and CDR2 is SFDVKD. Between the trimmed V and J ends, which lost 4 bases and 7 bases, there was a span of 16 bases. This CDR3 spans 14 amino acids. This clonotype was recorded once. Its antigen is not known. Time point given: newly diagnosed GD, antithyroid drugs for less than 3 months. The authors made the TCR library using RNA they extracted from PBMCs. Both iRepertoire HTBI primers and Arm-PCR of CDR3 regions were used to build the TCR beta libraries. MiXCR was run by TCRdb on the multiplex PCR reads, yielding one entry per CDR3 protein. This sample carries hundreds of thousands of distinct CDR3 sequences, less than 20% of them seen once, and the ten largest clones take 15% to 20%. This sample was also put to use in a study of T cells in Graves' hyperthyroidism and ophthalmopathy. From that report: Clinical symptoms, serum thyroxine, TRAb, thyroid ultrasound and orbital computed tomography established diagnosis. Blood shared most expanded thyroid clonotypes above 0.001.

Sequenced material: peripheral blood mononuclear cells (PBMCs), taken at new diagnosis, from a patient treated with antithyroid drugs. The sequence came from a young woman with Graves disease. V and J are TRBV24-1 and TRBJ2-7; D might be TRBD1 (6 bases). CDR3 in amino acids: CATSDRDNPTEQYF. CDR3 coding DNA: TGTGCCACCAGTGACCGGGACAACCCTACAGAGCAGTACTTC.